The text below deals with one T cell receptor beta chain. The antigen is undetermined. TCRdb called the 5' RACE reads again in MiXCR, with one record for every CDR3 protein. The table includes a few hundred thousand distinct CDR3 sequences, roughly 10% detected once. The data stem from a study of identical twins. From germline, CDR1 is LGHDT and CDR2 YNNKEL (reference sequence). The V end was cut by 0 bases, the J end by 4 bases, with 15 bases between. The CDR3 consists of 16 residues. Overall study results and limits: Out-of-frame alpha sequences common to twins exhibited a surplus of low generation probability. These conclusions were based on statistical analysis (cross-sectional, not following the same donors).

The TCR originated in a man aged 50 to 59 in good health. Sequencing was performed on memory T cells sorted from blood. The V and J genes are TRBV3-1 and TRBJ1-1, with a tentative D call TRBD1 (5 bases). CDR3 nucleotide sequence: TGTGCCAGCAGCCAAGAAGCCGGGAGGGGTACCACTGAAGCTTTCTTT. This encodes CASSQEAGRGTTEAFF.